These T cell receptor beta chains were read from a single sample in a study of radiation and T cells in renal cell carcinoma. Repertoires were generated with immunoSEQ multiplex PCR, while TCRdb's copy carries only in-frame clones and drops some. This sample carries some 50,000 clones, 75% to 85% of them seen once, and the ten largest clones take about 28%. Sequencing was performed on blood, taken from a patient whose treatment included radiotherapy and nephrectomy. The origin of the receptors is a woman in her 70s with renal cell carcinoma. CDR3s include the opening cysteine and the closing phenylalanine or tryptophan. A D gene is named only where the DNA matches it firmly. Expanded clones get a size class; other rows say once, few or many, or leave the size out.

j_call cdr3_length d_call clone_size v_call cdr3_aa cdr3_nt
TRBJ2-2 15 TRBD2 - TRBV19 CASSPSGEGSGELFF TGTGCCAGTAGTCCCTCGGGGGAGGGGTCCGGGGAGCTGTTTTTT
TRBJ2-5 15 TRBD2 once TRBV9 CASSLGTSGQETQYF TGTGCCAGCAGCCTAGGGACTAGCGGCCAAGAGACCCAGTACTTC
TRBJ2-2 15 - - TRBV5-1 CASSVDSLSTGELFF TGCGCCAGCAGCGTGGACAGTCTGAGCACCGGGGAGCTGTTTTTT
TRBJ2-5 15 TRBD1 - TRBV5-6 CASSLVGQGRETQYF TGTGCCAGCAGCTTGGTTGGACAGGGACGGGAGACCCAGTACTTC
TRBJ1-3 15 - - TRBV6-1 CASSEAGPLGNTIYF TGTGCCAGCAGTGAAGCGGGACCCTTAGGGAACACCATATATTTT
TRBJ2-1 15 - - TRBV2 CASSEAIFLADEQFF TGTGCCAGCAGTGAAGCTATTTTCTTGGCGGATGAGCAGTTCTTC
TRBJ2-7 13 TRBD1 many TRBV5-1 CASSSGQGYEQYF TGTGCCAGCAGCTCCGGACAGGGCTACGAGCAGTACTTC
TRBJ2-7 14 TRBD2 - TRBV7-2 CASSFGLAGYEQYF TGTGCCAGCAGCTTCGGACTAGCGGGCTACGAGCAGTACTTC
TRBJ2-7 12 TRBD1 - TRBV2 CASRRQGYEQYF TGTGCCAGCAGACGACAGGGCTACGAGCAGTACTTC
TRBJ2-3 16 TRBD2 - TRBV7-9 CASSPPYRTRGDTQYF TGTGCCAGCAGCCCCCCCTACCGGACTAGAGGGGATACGCAGTATTTT
TRBJ1-4 15 - once TRBV6-5 CASSYLGLHGEKLFF TGTGCCAGCAGTTACTTGGGACTCCACGGTGAAAAACTGTTTTTT
TRBJ2-3 17 TRBD1 - TRBV25-1 CASSGQGVNLRGDTQYF TGTGCCAGCAGTGGACAGGGGGTAAATTTGAGGGGAGATACGCAGTATTTT
TRBJ1-2 12 - - TRBV11-2 CASSLGRDGYTF TGTGCCAGCAGCTTAGGGAGGGATGGCTACACCTTC
TRBJ1-2 12 - - TRBV5-1 CASSANVYGYTF TGCGCCAGCAGCGCTAACGTCTATGGCTACACCTTC
TRBJ2-3 15 - - TRBV7-9 CASSPRGGSTDTQYF TGTGCCAGCAGCCCCAGGGGGGGGAGCACAGATACGCAGTATTTT
TRBJ1-5 18 - - TRBV5-5 CASSLRAGPSSGNQPQHF TGTGCCAGCAGCTTGAGGGCAGGGCCCAGTTCTGGCAATCAGCCCCAGCATTTT
TRBJ1-3 16 TRBD1 - TRBV4-3 CASSQDWTGSGNTIYF TGCGCCAGCAGCCAAGATTGGACAGGGTCTGGAAACACCATATATTTT
TRBJ1-1 14 - once TRBV5-6 CASSPGTSNTEAFF TGTGCCAGCAGCCCCGGGACAAGTAACACTGAAGCTTTCTTT
TRBJ2-7 14 - - TRBV11-1 CASSSGPQYYEQYF TGTGCCAGCAGCTCAGGGCCGCAATACTACGAGCAGTACTTC
TRBJ2-2 15 - once TRBV7-2 CASSPDLRNTGELFF TGTGCCAGCAGCCCAGACCTCAGGAACACCGGGGAGCTGTTTTTT
TRBJ2-7 13 TRBD1 - TRBV18 CARPRDSSYEQYF TGTGCCAGGCCTAGGGACAGCTCCTACGAGCAGTACTTC
TRBJ2-5 13 TRBD1 - TRBV5-1 CASSQGARETQYF TGCGCCAGTTCACAGGGGGCGCGGGAGACCCAGTACTTC
TRBJ2-1 12 - - TRBV30 CAWSRSYNEQFF TGTGCCTGGAGCCGGTCCTACAATGAGCAGTTCTTC
TRBJ1-2 17 TRBD1 - TRBV4-3 CASSQDRTHRGDYGYTF TGCGCCAGCAGCCAAGATCGGACTCACAGGGGCGACTATGGCTACACCTTC
TRBJ1-5 15 TRBD1 - TRBV18 CASKGDRGGNQPQHF TGTGCCAGTAAAGGGGACAGGGGAGGCAATCAGCCCCAGCATTTT
TRBJ2-1 21 TRBD2 - TRBV7-8 CASSLPTAQGASGVTNNEQFF TGTGCCAGCAGCTTACCAACGGCTCAAGGAGCTAGCGGGGTAACTAACAATGAGCAGTTCTTC
TRBJ1-1 13 - few TRBV6-6 CASSRQGQGEAFF TGTGCCAGCAGTCGGCAGGGGCAGGGTGAAGCTTTCTTT
TRBJ1-2 15 - - TRBV6-5 CASSYSIPGTYGYTF TGTGCCAGCAGTTACTCAATCCCAGGGACCTATGGCTACACCTTC
TRBJ2-1 12 - - TRBV6-6 CASSLVANEQFF TGTGCCAGCAGTCTGGTAGCAAATGAGCAGTTCTTC